This TCR beta chain originates from a study of T cells in Graves' hyperthyroidism and ophthalmopathy. The CDR3 runs to 14 residues. The germline gives CDR1 SNHLY, CDR2 FYNNEI. V trimming: 5 bases; J trimming: 5 bases; junction bases outside the gene matches: 4. Study findings and constraints: Median prediction lead before ophthalmopathy onset was 6.5 months with the model.

It was RNA transcripts that yielded the amplified TCR beta CDR3 regions. The primer set for the first-round RT-PCR of the TCR CDR3 was HTBI. MiXCR was run by TCRdb on the multiplex PCR reads, yielding one entry per CDR3 protein. Of roughly 500,000 distinct CDR3 sequences in the sample, approximately 25% were seen once. This clonotype was found many times. Its antigen is as yet unknown. This TCR was recovered from a woman in her thirties with Graves' ophthalmopathy. Sequencing was carried out using blood. The V call is TRBV2, the J call TRBJ2-7, with TRBD2 matching 12 bases. The CDR3 DNA follows: TGTGCCAGCAGTCCCAGACTAGCGGGAGACGAGCAGTACTTC. Its protein is CASSPRLAGDEQYF. Based on the CDR3 plus reference TRBV2 and TRBJ2-7, the full variable domain is EPEVTQTPSHQVTQMGQEVILRCVPISNHLYFYWYRQILGQKVEFLVSFYNNEISEKSEIFDDQFSVERPDGSNFTLKIRSTKLEDSAMYFCASSPRLAGDEQYFGPGTRLTVT.